A selection of T cell receptor beta chains follows, all from one sample in a study of cytomegalovirus exposure and HLA in healthy donors. The method was immunoSEQ multiplex PCR; TCRdb's version includes in-frame clones alone and lacks a portion of them. In the table there are under 75,000 clones, around 93% of which are singletons. Source material: PBMCs. The source is a woman aged 18-29 years in good health and CMV-seropositive. The CDR3 runs from the conserved cysteine through the conserved F or W. Each record gives: J gene, clone size, D gene, V gene, CDR3 length, CDR3 DNA, CDR3 protein. The D gene is left open where the match is weak. Not every row has a clone size; where given, it reads once, few, many or a size class.

j_gene: TRBJ2-7; abundance: .; d_gene: TRBD1; v_gene: TRBV6-5; len: 16; CDR3nt: TGTGCCAGCAGTTACTCCGGGACAGGCCGTGCCTACGAGCAGTACTTC; CDR3aa: CASSYSGTGRAYEQYF
j_gene: TRBJ2-5; abundance: .; d_gene: .; v_gene: TRBV7-2; len: 14; CDR3nt: TGTGCCAGCAGCATGAGGGTCAGTGGAGAGACCCAGTACTTC; CDR3aa: CASSMRVSGETQYF
j_gene: TRBJ1-5; abundance: .; d_gene: TRBD1; v_gene: TRBV2; len: 15; CDR3nt: TGTGCCAGCAGAGAAGACAGGGGCCACAATCAGCCCCAGCATTTT; CDR3aa: CASREDRGHNQPQHF
j_gene: TRBJ2-5; abundance: .; d_gene: .; v_gene: TRBV21-1; len: 16; CDR3nt: .; CDR3aa: CASSKVGTGIQETQYF
j_gene: TRBJ2-1; abundance: once; d_gene: TRBD2; v_gene: TRBV2; len: 14; CDR3nt: TGTGCCAGCAGTGCGGAGCGGGGGCGGGATGAGCAGTTCTTC; CDR3aa: CASSAERGRDEQFF
j_gene: TRBJ2-5; abundance: .; d_gene: .; v_gene: TRBV19; len: 11; CDR3nt: TGTGCCAGTAGTAGAGAAGAGACCCAGTACTTC; CDR3aa: CASSREETQYF
j_gene: TRBJ1-5; abundance: .; d_gene: TRBD1; v_gene: TRBV4-1; len: 15; CDR3nt: TGCGCCAGCAGCTCACAGGGGGCAGGGGATCAGCCCCAGCATTTT; CDR3aa: CASSSQGAGDQPQHF
j_gene: TRBJ2-7; abundance: .; d_gene: TRBD1; v_gene: TRBV28; len: 13; CDR3nt: TGTGCCAGCTCCGGGACAGGGGTTTACGAGCAGTACTTC; CDR3aa: CASSGTGVYEQYF
j_gene: TRBJ2-3; abundance: .; d_gene: .; v_gene: TRBV7-2; len: 16; CDR3nt: TGTGCCAGCAGCTTAGTACCCAGCGGGAGCACAGATACGCAGTATTTT; CDR3aa: CASSLVPSGSTDTQYF
j_gene: TRBJ2-7; abundance: .; d_gene: TRBD1; v_gene: TRBV28; len: 15; CDR3nt: TGTGCCAGCAGCCCAGGGACAGTCCTCGCGGACGAGCAGTACTTC; CDR3aa: CASSPGTVLADEQYF
j_gene: TRBJ2-6; abundance: .; d_gene: .; v_gene: TRBV27; len: 12; CDR3nt: TGTGCCACCCCCCGTGGGGCCAACGTCCTGACTTTC; CDR3aa: CATPRGANVLTF
j_gene: TRBJ1-1; abundance: .; d_gene: .; v_gene: TRBV30; len: 14; CDR3nt: TGTGCCTGGAGTGTACCTCTCGACAGGACCGGGGCTTTCTTT; CDR3aa: CAWSVPLDRTGAFF
j_gene: TRBJ2-3; abundance: .; d_gene: TRBD2; v_gene: TRBV5-1; len: 15; CDR3nt: TGCGCCAGTCGGACGGCGGGAGAAAGGACAGATACGCAGTATTTT; CDR3aa: CASRTAGERTDTQYF
j_gene: TRBJ2-2; abundance: .; d_gene: TRBD2; v_gene: TRBV7-2; len: 16; CDR3nt: TGTGCCAGCAGCCCGATAGCGGGAGAAGGGACCGGGGAGCTGTTTTTT; CDR3aa: CASSPIAGEGTGELFF
j_gene: TRBJ1-5; abundance: .; d_gene: TRBD1; v_gene: TRBV4-3; len: 14; CDR3nt: TGCGCCAGCAGCCAGCTACAGGGGGAGCAGCCCCAGCATTTT; CDR3aa: CASSQLQGEQPQHF
j_gene: TRBJ1-6; abundance: .; d_gene: .; v_gene: TRBV5-4; len: 15; CDR3nt: TGTGCCAGCAGCGCGGACGTCAGCTCTAGGGGTAACCTCCACTTT; CDR3aa: CASSADVSSRGNLHF
j_gene: TRBJ2-7; abundance: .; d_gene: .; v_gene: TRBV27; len: 15; CDR3nt: TGTGCCAGCAGTTCCACGGGACAAGGGCGCTACGAGCAGTACTTC; CDR3aa: CASSSTGQGRYEQYF
j_gene: TRBJ2-7; abundance: .; d_gene: .; v_gene: TRBV11-2; len: 14; CDR3nt: TGTGCCAGCAGCTTAGGCCCGAGCTCCTACGAGCAGTACTTC; CDR3aa: CASSLGPSSYEQYF
j_gene: TRBJ1-6; abundance: once; d_gene: .; v_gene: TRBV7-9; len: 18; CDR3nt: TGTGCCAGCAGCTTAGTCGGGAGTCAGAGCTCCTATAATTCACCCCTCCACTTT; CDR3aa: CASSLVGSQSSYNSPLHF
j_gene: TRBJ1-5; abundance: .; d_gene: .; v_gene: TRBV4-1; len: 14; CDR3nt: TGCGCCAGCAGCGCAGGTTATAGCAATCAGCCCCAGCATTTT; CDR3aa: CASSAGYSNQPQHF
j_gene: TRBJ2-2; abundance: .; d_gene: TRBD2; v_gene: TRBV9; len: 14; CDR3nt: TGTGCCAGCAGCGCGGGGGGGCGCCCCGGGGAGCTGTTTTTT; CDR3aa: CASSAGGRPGELFF
j_gene: TRBJ1-6; abundance: .; d_gene: TRBD1; v_gene: TRBV15; len: 15; CDR3nt: TGTGCCACCAGCAGCAGGGGGAAGTCCAATTCACCCCTCCACTTT; CDR3aa: CATSSRGKSNSPLHF
j_gene: TRBJ1-6; abundance: .; d_gene: .; v_gene: TRBV6-1; len: 17; CDR3nt: TGTGCCAGCAGTGGAGACAGACCAACCTCCTATAATTCACCCCTCCACTTT; CDR3aa: CASSGDRPTSYNSPLHF
j_gene: TRBJ2-7; abundance: .; d_gene: .; v_gene: TRBV7-9; len: 13; CDR3nt: TGTGCCAGCAGCGTCAGGGGTTCCTACGAGCAGTACTTC; CDR3aa: CASSVRGSYEQYF
j_gene: TRBJ2-5; abundance: once; d_gene: .; v_gene: TRBV28; len: 14; CDR3nt: TGTGCCAGCAGCCCCTCGGTAGCGCAAGAGACCCAGTACTTC; CDR3aa: CASSPSVAQETQYF
j_gene: TRBJ2-7; abundance: .; d_gene: .; v_gene: TRBV11-2; len: 15; CDR3nt: TGTGCCAGCAGCCCCCCCGGAGGCAGATCCTACGAGCAGTACTTC; CDR3aa: CASSPPGGRSYEQYF
j_gene: TRBJ2-3; abundance: .; d_gene: TRBD2; v_gene: TRBV11-2; len: 15; CDR3nt: TGTGCCACCGCCCTGGCGGGAGGGGTGCATGGTACGCAGTATTTT; CDR3aa: CATALAGGVHGTQYF
j_gene: TRBJ2-7; abundance: once; d_gene: .; v_gene: TRBV28; len: 15; CDR3nt: TGTGCCAGCAGTTTCGCTAGGGGATTCTCCTACGAGCAGTACTTC; CDR3aa: CASSFARGFSYEQYF
j_gene: TRBJ2-3; abundance: .; d_gene: TRBD2; v_gene: TRBV5-4; len: 17; CDR3nt: TGTGCCAGCAGCTTGAGACGACTAGCGGGGGCGGCAGATACGCAGTATTTT; CDR3aa: CASSLRRLAGAADTQYF
j_gene: TRBJ2-1; abundance: .; d_gene: TRBD2; v_gene: TRBV5-1; len: 15; CDR3nt: TGCGCCAGCAGCTCCCCGGGGGCGGGAGGGAATGAGCAGTTCTTC; CDR3aa: CASSSPGAGGNEQFF
j_gene: TRBJ2-7; abundance: .; d_gene: .; v_gene: TRBV11-2; len: 13; CDR3nt: TGTGCCAGCAGCTCCGGACCATCAGGGGAGCAGTACTTC; CDR3aa: CASSSGPSGEQYF
j_gene: TRBJ1-2; abundance: .; d_gene: TRBD1; v_gene: TRBV12-5; len: 17; CDR3nt: TGTGCTAGTGGTTTCGAGCTCCGGGACAGGGTCGACTATGGCTACACCTTC; CDR3aa: CASGFELRDRVDYGYTF
j_gene: TRBJ2-7; abundance: .; d_gene: TRBD2; v_gene: TRBV28; len: 14; CDR3nt: TGTGCCAGCAGTACTAGCGACAGCTCCTACGAGCAGTACTTC; CDR3aa: CASSTSDSSYEQYF
j_gene: TRBJ1-2; abundance: .; d_gene: .; v_gene: TRBV18; len: 13; CDR3nt: TGTGCCAGCTCACTAGAGACAAACTATGGCTACACCTTC; CDR3aa: CASSLETNYGYTF
j_gene: TRBJ1-5; abundance: .; d_gene: TRBD1; v_gene: TRBV27; len: 13; CDR3nt: TGTGCCAGCACGGGGACAGACAATCAGCCCCAGCATTTT; CDR3aa: CASTGTDNQPQHF
j_gene: TRBJ1-5; abundance: .; d_gene: TRBD1; v_gene: TRBV4-1; len: 15; CDR3nt: TGCGCCAGCAGCCAAGAAGCGACAGGGAGCAAGCCCCAGCATTTT; CDR3aa: CASSQEATGSKPQHF
j_gene: TRBJ2-1; abundance: .; d_gene: TRBD2; v_gene: TRBV9; len: 13; CDR3nt: TGTGCCAGCAGCCCCCATGGGGGGGATGAGCAGTTCTTC; CDR3aa: CASSPHGGDEQFF
j_gene: TRBJ2-7; abundance: .; d_gene: .; v_gene: TRBV5-1; len: 18; CDR3nt: TGCGCCAGCAGCTCCGCGCCGGCAGGGCCTTCGAACACCTACGAGCAGTACTTC; CDR3aa: CASSSAPAGPSNTYEQYF
j_gene: TRBJ1-5; abundance: .; d_gene: .; v_gene: TRBV10-1; len: 13; CDR3nt: TGCGCCAGCAGTGAGAGATCGGGGCAGCCCCAGCATTTT; CDR3aa: CASSERSGQPQHF
j_gene: TRBJ1-1; abundance: once; d_gene: .; v_gene: TRBV28; len: 14; CDR3nt: TGTGCCAGCAGTTTAGCCAGGGGGAACACTGAAGCTTTCTTT; CDR3aa: CASSLARGNTEAFF
j_gene: TRBJ1-1; abundance: .; d_gene: TRBD1; v_gene: TRBV7-3; len: 18; CDR3nt: TGTGCCAGCAGCTTAATGGGACAGGGAAGGTTTTCGAACACTGAAGCTTTCTTT; CDR3aa: CASSLMGQGRFSNTEAFF
j_gene: TRBJ1-6; abundance: .; d_gene: .; v_gene: TRBV28; len: 15; CDR3nt: TGTGCCAGCAGTTTAGGGCTGGGGGCTGGTTCACCCCTCCACTTT; CDR3aa: CASSLGLGAGSPLHF
j_gene: TRBJ2-7; abundance: .; d_gene: TRBD2; v_gene: TRBV25-1; len: 16; CDR3nt: TGTGCCAGCCAAGAGGGGACTACCTTTTCGTTCTACGAGCAGTACTTC; CDR3aa: CASQEGTTFSFYEQYF
j_gene: TRBJ2-5; abundance: .; d_gene: TRBD2; v_gene: TRBV2; len: 13; CDR3nt: TGTGCCAGCAGGGGGTTAGCGGGAGGTCCCCAGTACTTC; CDR3aa: CASRGLAGGPQYF
j_gene: TRBJ1-5; abundance: .; d_gene: .; v_gene: TRBV19; len: 15; CDR3nt: TGTGCCAGTAGTTGGGCCGTTTCTCCCAATCAGCCCCAGCATTTT; CDR3aa: CASSWAVSPNQPQHF
j_gene: TRBJ1-5; abundance: .; d_gene: TRBD1; v_gene: TRBV30; len: 15; CDR3nt: TGTGCCTGGAGCGCACAGGGGTGGTACAATCAGCCCCAGCATTTT; CDR3aa: CAWSAQGWYNQPQHF
j_gene: TRBJ2-7; abundance: .; d_gene: TRBD2; v_gene: TRBV6-5; len: 15; CDR3nt: TGTGCCAGCAGTCGGGGGACTAGCGCTACCTACGAGCAGTACTTC; CDR3aa: CASSRGTSATYEQYF
j_gene: TRBJ2-7; abundance: .; d_gene: TRBD2; v_gene: TRBV6-1; len: 16; CDR3nt: TGTGCCAGCAGTGAGATCTGGACTAGTTCCTCCTACGAGCAGTACTTC; CDR3aa: CASSEIWTSSSYEQYF
j_gene: TRBJ1-2; abundance: once; d_gene: .; v_gene: TRBV29-1; len: 13; CDR3nt: TGCAGCGTTGAACCGGAGGTGGCCTATGGCTACACCTTC; CDR3aa: CSVEPEVAYGYTF
j_gene: TRBJ2-7; abundance: .; d_gene: .; v_gene: TRBV11-2; len: 15; CDR3nt: TGTGCCAGCAGCTTAGTCAGGGGTTACGGCTACGAGCAGTACTTC; CDR3aa: CASSLVRGYGYEQYF
j_gene: TRBJ2-1; abundance: few; d_gene: TRBD2; v_gene: TRBV6-5; len: 13; CDR3nt: TGTGCCAGCAGTTACTCGAGCGGGAAAGAGCAGTTCTTC; CDR3aa: CASSYSSGKEQFF
j_gene: TRBJ2-7; abundance: .; d_gene: TRBD1; v_gene: TRBV15; len: 14; CDR3nt: TGTGCCACCAGACGGGACAGGGCGGCCTACGAGCAGTACTTC; CDR3aa: CATRRDRAAYEQYF
j_gene: TRBJ1-3; abundance: .; d_gene: .; v_gene: TRBV28; len: 15; CDR3nt: TGTGCCAGCAGTTTGGCGCAGGGTCCTGGAAACACCATATATTTT; CDR3aa: CASSLAQGPGNTIYF
j_gene: TRBJ2-2; abundance: .; d_gene: .; v_gene: TRBV7-8; len: 14; CDR3nt: TGTGCCAGCAGCTTAGTCGGGAACACCGGGGAGCTGTTTTTT; CDR3aa: CASSLVGNTGELFF
j_gene: TRBJ1-5; abundance: .; d_gene: .; v_gene: TRBV2; len: 14; CDR3nt: TGTGCCAGCAGCCCAGACAGAAACAATCAGCCCCAGCATTTT; CDR3aa: CASSPDRNNQPQHF
j_gene: TRBJ2-5; abundance: .; d_gene: .; v_gene: TRBV28; len: 14; CDR3nt: TGTGCCAGCAGCCTGGGACGCAGGGGAGAGACCCAGTACTTC; CDR3aa: CASSLGRRGETQYF
j_gene: TRBJ2-5; abundance: .; d_gene: .; v_gene: TRBV25-1; len: 15; CDR3nt: TGTGCCAGCAGCAGGGGCGAGGTCTTCCCAGAGACCCAGTACTTC; CDR3aa: CASSRGEVFPETQYF